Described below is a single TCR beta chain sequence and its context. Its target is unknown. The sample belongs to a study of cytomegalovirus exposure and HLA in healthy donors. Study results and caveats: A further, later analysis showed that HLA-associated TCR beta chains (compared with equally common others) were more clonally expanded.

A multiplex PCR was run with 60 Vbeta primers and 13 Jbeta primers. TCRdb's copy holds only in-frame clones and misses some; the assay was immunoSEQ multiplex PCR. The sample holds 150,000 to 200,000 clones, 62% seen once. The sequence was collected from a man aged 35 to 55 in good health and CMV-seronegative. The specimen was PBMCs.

The CDR3 DNA is TGTGCCAGCAGTACCCCCGGGACAGGGGGAACACCCCTCCACTTT. Translation gives CASSTPGTGGTPLHF. The J gene is TRBJ1-6, the V gene TRBV6-1, with 11 bases identical to TRBD1. Germline V gene data show CDR1 as MNHNS and CDR2 as SASEGT. The V gene end was trimmed by 5 bases and the J gene end by 11 bases; junction bases not matched to a gene: 8. This CDR3 spans 15 amino acids.